The 22 T cell receptor beta chains in this list originate from one sample, sequenced in a study of T-cell memory formation after mild COVID-19. From the 5' RACE reads, TCRdb called clonotypes with MiXCR, one entry per CDR3 protein. This sample yields about 400,000 distinct CDR3 sequences, of which approximately 24% are seen a single time; roughly 8.9% belongs to the top ten. Sequencing was done on a sample of PBMCs or a T cell subset sorted from them (not recorded which). The receptors were sampled from an adult woman who had mild COVID-19 (a few samples of this study predate the infection). Cell type and time point are not known.

This clonotype occurred a few times. The V and J genes are TRBV10-3 and TRBJ2-5; D gene unclear. This CDR3 region has 11 residues. Trimming shortened V by 10 bases and J by 1 base, and 7 bases separated the two germline ends. The V gene's germline CDR1 is ENHRY and CDR2 SYGVKD. CDR3 residues: CATSPQETQYF. For the CDR3, the DNA is TGTGCCACTTCCCCCCAAGAGACCCAGTACTTC.

The rearrangement joins TRBV12-3 or TRBV12-4 to TRBJ2-1; D might be TRBD2 (5 bases). The CDR3 has 15 residues. V lost 3 bases, J lost 6 bases, and 15 bases lay in between. CDR3 nucleotides: TGTGCCAGCAGTTTTAGACTAAACAAGAGCAATGAGCAGTTCTTC. It yields the protein CASSFRLNKSNEQFF.

Only a few counts were recorded for this clonotype. This sequence joins TRBV10-3 and TRBJ2-7, with 11 bases aligning to TRBD1. The CDR3 is made up of 14 amino acids. Trimming at V came to 8 bases and at J to 3 bases, leaving 6 bases not matched to a gene. Germline-derived CDR1 and CDR2 are ENHRY and SYGVKD. CDR3 region: CAIGVGTGGYEQYF. In DNA form, the CDR3 reads TGTGCCATCGGGGTCGGGACAGGGGGCTACGAGCAGTACTTC.

The chain combines TRBV7-2 with TRBJ2-1; 7 bases are shared with TRBD1. The length of the CDR3 is 16 residues. The germline V gene encodes CDR1 SGHTA and CDR2 FQGNSA. V trimming: 4 bases; J trimming: 0 bases; junction bases outside the gene matches: 6. The CDR3 sequence is CASSSGTANSYNEQFF. The CDR3 coding sequence is TGTGCCAGCAGCTCCGGGACAGCCAACTCCTACAATGAGCAGTTCTTC.

CDR3 sequence: CASSELAGVYETQYF. The CDR3 DNA is TGTGCCAGCAGTGAACTAGCGGGTGTCTACGAGACCCAGTACTTC. V usage is TRBV2 and J usage is TRBJ2-5, with 8 bases identical to TRBD2. The junction had 7 bases not matched to a gene; V was cut back by 2 bases and J by 5 bases. Germline CDR1 is SNHLY and CDR2 is FYNNEI. The CDR3 is made up of 15 amino acids.

The rearrangement links TRBV11-1 to TRBJ1-1; unclear D gene. V was pared by 5 bases and J by 2 bases, with 12 bases between. Germline lookup yields CDR1 SGHAT and CDR2 FQDESV (reference sequence). The CDR3 length is 14 residues. CDR3 DNA sequence: TGTGCCAGCAGCCCATGGGCCGGAAACACTGAAGCTTTCTTT. Its translation: CASSPWAGNTEAFF.

The J gene is TRBJ2-3, the V gene TRBV5-5, with 8 bases identical to TRBD2. Germline trimming cut 3 bases from V and 0 bases from J; bases unmatched to any gene: 6. Germline CDR1 SGHKS, CDR2 YYEKEE (reference sequence). The CDR3 loop spans 16 amino acids. CDR3 nucleotide sequence: TGTGCCAGCAGCTCCGGGTGGACTAGCAGCACAGATACGCAGTATTTT. This gives the protein CASSSGWTSSTDTQYF.

This clonotype was counted a few times. The chain has TRBV5-6 and TRBJ2-5; D remains ambiguous. The CDR3 has 14 amino acids. Trimming left V 6 bases short and J 4 bases short, with 16 bases between. Germline V gene lookup returns CDR1 SGHDT and CDR2 YYEEEE. Written as DNA, the CDR3 is TGTGCCAGCAACCACCGACTTGGGGTAGAGACCCAGTACTTC. It specifies CASNHRLGVETQYF. The whole variable domain, remainder taken from reference TRBV5-6 and TRBJ2-5, is DAGVTQSPTHLIKTRGQQVTLRCSPKSGHDTVSWYQQALGQGPQFIFQYYEEEERQRGNFPDRFSGHQFPNYSSELNVNALLLGDSALYLCASNHRLGVETQYFGPGTRLLVL.

This clonotype was picked up a small number of times. The rearrangement uses TRBV6-4 and TRBJ1-6; 9 bases match TRBD1. This CDR3 has 16 amino acids. The V gene's germline CDR1 is MRHNA and CDR2 SNTAGT. The V segment lost 7 bases and the J segment 7 bases; nucleotides outside the gene matches: 11. The CDR3 here is CASKKQGANGNSPLHF. The CDR3, as DNA: TGTGCCAGCAAAAAACAGGGGGCGAATGGAAATTCACCCCTCCACTTT.

This clonotype occurred a few times. The rearrangement uses TRBV2 and TRBJ2-3; 7 bases are a match to TRBD2. The CDR3 loop spans 14 amino acids. Germline V CDR1 and CDR2: SNHLY, FYNNEI. J was trimmed by 3 bases and V by 6 bases; bases with no gene match: 6. The CDR3 here is CASSLLATTDTQYF. In nucleotides, the CDR3 is TGTGCCAGCAGCCTACTAGCGACAACAGATACGCAGTATTTT.

The V call is TRBV20-1, the J call TRBJ2-3; D assignment may be TRBD1 or TRBD2 (5 bases each). V lost 3 bases and J 0 bases, leaving 13 bases between the germline ends. The CDR3 length is 15 residues. From germline, CDR1 is DFQATT and CDR2 SNEGSKA (reference sequence). CDR3 nucleotides: TGCAGTGCTAGCCCTCCGGGACCCAGCACAGATACGCAGTATTTT. The encoded protein is CSASPPGPSTDTQYF.

This clonotype occurred a few times. The chain recombines TRBV7-9 with TRBJ2-1; 9 bases are a match to TRBD1. V was pared by 2 bases and J by 3 bases, with 5 bases of the junction left unmatched. The length of the CDR3 is 16 residues. Germline-derived CDR1 and CDR2 are SEHNR and FQNEAQ (reference sequence). The DNA of the CDR3 is TGTGCCAGCAGCTTATTGGGGACAGGGAACTACAATGAGCAGTTCTTC. This codes for CASSLLGTGNYNEQFF.

In its sample, this clonotype was seen a few times. The chain joins TRBV7-9 to TRBJ2-2; tentative D call: TRBD2 (6 bases). Trimming took 11 bases from V and 4 from J, leaving 11 bases between them. This CDR3 comprises 12 residues. The germline CDR1 and CDR2 sequences are SEHNR and FQNEAQ (reference sequence). The CDR3 coding sequence is TGTGCCGTACTAGCCCCCACCGGGGAGCTGTTTTTT. Translating it yields CAVLAPTGELFF.

The CDR3 nucleotides are TGTGCCAGCACCTTGCATGGAATGAACACTGAAGCTTTCTTT. It specifies CASTLHGMNTEAFF. The rearrangement uses TRBV7-6 and TRBJ1-1; no clear D. The CDR3 loop spans 14 amino acids. V dropped 7 bases and J dropped 0 bases, with 12 bases sitting between them. Per the germline V gene, CDR1 is SGHVS and CDR2 is FNYEAQ. The full variable domain, rest sourced from reference TRBV7-6 and TRBJ1-1, is GAGVSQSPRYKVTKRGQDVALRCDPISGHVSLYWYRQALGQGPEFLTYFNYEAQQDKSGLPNDRFSAERPEGSISTLTIQRTEQRDSAMYRCASTLHGMNTEAFFGQGTRLTVV.

This clonotype was counted between two and nine times. V is TRBV5-1 and J is TRBJ2-7; D gene ambiguous. Trimming took off 2 bases at V and 3 bases at J, with 12 bases between the two ends. Looked up from germline, CDR1 is SGHRS and CDR2 is YFSETQ. The CDR3 runs to 14 residues. CDR3 sequence: CASSFSQPNYEQYF. The CDR3 region has the DNA TGCGCCAGCAGCTTCAGTCAGCCCAACTACGAGCAGTACTTC.

This chain uses TRBV20-1 with TRBJ2-7; D is undetermined. The CDR3 is 11 residues long. The V and J ends lost 3 bases and 6 bases respectively, with 9 bases between them. Germline CDR1 DFQATT, CDR2 SNEGSKA (reference sequence). DNA for the CDR3: TGCAGTGCTAGTAGGGCTGGCGAGCAGTACTTC. It specifies CSASRAGEQYF.

This chain uses TRBV15 with TRBJ2-3; D is tentatively TRBD1 or TRBD2 (6 bases each). The germline CDR1 and CDR2 sequences are LNHNV and YYDKDF (reference sequence). This CDR3 contains 12 residues. With 6 bases removed from V and 6 bases from J, the gap between germline ends came to 10 bases. CDR3 region: CATREGGDTQYF. DNA for the CDR3: TGTGCCACCAGAGAAGGGGGGGATACGCAGTATTTT.

V usage is TRBV29-1 and J usage is TRBJ2-7; D is undetermined. Trimming cost V 6 bases and J 2 bases, with 14 bases left between them. The CDR3 is made up of 13 amino acids. The V gene's germline CDR1 is SQVTM and CDR2 ANQGSEA. The CDR3 DNA sequence: TGCAGCGTCCCCGCTAGTTCGGCCTACGAGCAGTACTTC. This codes for CSVPASSAYEQYF.

V usage is TRBV14 and J usage is TRBJ2-5; D might be TRBD1 (5 bases). Germline V lookup: CDR1 SGHDN, CDR2 FVKESK. Trimming removed 5 bases at V and 1 base at J, with 14 bases between. There are 15 residues in the CDR3. This CDR3 is CASSGYRSPQETQYF. The CDR3 DNA follows: TGTGCCAGCAGCGGCTACAGGAGCCCCCAAGAGACCCAGTACTTC.

V is TRBV12-5 and J is TRBJ2-7; the D gene is possibly TRBD1 (6 bases). This CDR3 has 15 amino acids. Germline values: CDR1 LGHNT, CDR2 FRNRAP. The V and J ends lost 6 bases and 0 bases respectively, with 15 bases between them. The CDR3 protein is CASGINRDSSYEQYF. Written as DNA, the CDR3 is TGTGCTAGTGGGATCAACAGGGATAGCTCCTACGAGCAGTACTTC.

This chain connects TRBV19 to TRBJ1-4; TRBD1 is a possible D gene (5 bases). The germline V and J ends were trimmed by 5 bases and 7 bases, with 14 bases remaining between them. The germline V gene has CDR1 LNHDA and CDR2 SQIVND (reference sequence). There are 14 residues in the CDR3. CDR3 sequence: CASSPGARVEKLFF. The DNA of the CDR3 is TGTGCCAGTAGTCCTGGGGCGCGTGTTGAAAAACTGTTTTTT. The variable domain in full, with the rest retrieved from reference TRBV19 and TRBJ1-4, is DGGITQSPKYLFRKEGQNVTLSCEQNLNHDAMYWYRQDPGQGLRLIYYSQIVNDFQKGDIAEGYSVSREKKESFPLTVTSAQKNPTAFYLCASSPGARVEKLFFGSGTQLSVL.

There are a few counts of this clonotype. The J gene is TRBJ2-3, the V gene TRBV9; tentative D call: TRBD2 (5 bases). This CDR3 has 17 amino acids. The germline V gene encodes CDR1 SGDLS and CDR2 YYNGEE. Deletions cut 3 bases from V and 0 bases from J, with 17 bases between. The CDR3 coding sequence is TGTGCCAGCAGCGCCCGAGGACTTCTTTCAAGCACAGATACGCAGTATTTT. Amino acid sequence: CASSARGLLSSTDTQYF. Looking up the rest from reference TRBV9 and TRBJ2-3 gives the full variable domain: DSGVTQTPKHLITATGQRVTLRCSPRSGDLSVYWYQQSLDQGLQFLIQYYNGEERAKGNILERFSAQQFPDLHSELNLSSLELGDSALYFCASSARGLLSSTDTQYFGPGTRLTVL.